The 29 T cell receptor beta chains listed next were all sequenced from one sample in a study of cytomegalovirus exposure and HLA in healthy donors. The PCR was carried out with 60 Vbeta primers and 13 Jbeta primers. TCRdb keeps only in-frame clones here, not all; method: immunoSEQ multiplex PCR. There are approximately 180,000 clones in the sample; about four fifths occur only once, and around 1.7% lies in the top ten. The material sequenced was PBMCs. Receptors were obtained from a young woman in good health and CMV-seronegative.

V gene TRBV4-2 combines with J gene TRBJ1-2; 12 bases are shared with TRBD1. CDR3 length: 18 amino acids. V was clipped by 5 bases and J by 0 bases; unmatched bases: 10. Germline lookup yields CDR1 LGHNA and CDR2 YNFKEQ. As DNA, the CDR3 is TGTGCCAGCAGCGCGGACCGGGACAGGGGGCTTCCTAACTATGGCTACACCTTC. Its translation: CASSADRDRGLPNYGYTF.

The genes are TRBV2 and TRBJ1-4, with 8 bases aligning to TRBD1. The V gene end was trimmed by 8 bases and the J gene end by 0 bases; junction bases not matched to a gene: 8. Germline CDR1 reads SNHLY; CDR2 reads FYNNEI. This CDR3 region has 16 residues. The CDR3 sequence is CASQGQGFATNEKLFF. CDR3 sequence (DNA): TGTGCCAGCCAAGGACAGGGCTTTGCAACTAATGAAAAACTGTTTTTT.

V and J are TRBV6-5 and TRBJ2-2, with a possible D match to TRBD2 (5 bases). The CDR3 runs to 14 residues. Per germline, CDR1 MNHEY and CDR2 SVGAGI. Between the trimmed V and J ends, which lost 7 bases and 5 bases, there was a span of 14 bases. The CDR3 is CASTEVWETGELFF. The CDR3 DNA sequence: TGTGCCAGCACGGAGGTCTGGGAAACCGGGGAGCTGTTTTTT.

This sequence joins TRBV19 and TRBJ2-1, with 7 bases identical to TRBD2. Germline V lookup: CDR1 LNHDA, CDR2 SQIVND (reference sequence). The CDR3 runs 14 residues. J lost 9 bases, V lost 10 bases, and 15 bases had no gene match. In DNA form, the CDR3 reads TGTGCCACCACGCAGGGTACCCCGGGGGGTGAGCAGTTCTTC. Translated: CATTQGTPGGEQFF.

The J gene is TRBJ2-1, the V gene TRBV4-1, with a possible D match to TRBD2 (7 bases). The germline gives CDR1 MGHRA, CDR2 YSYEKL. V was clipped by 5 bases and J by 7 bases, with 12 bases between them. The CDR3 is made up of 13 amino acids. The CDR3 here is CASSTAGANEQFF. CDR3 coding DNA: TGCGCCAGCAGCACCGCGGGGGCGAATGAGCAGTTCTTC.

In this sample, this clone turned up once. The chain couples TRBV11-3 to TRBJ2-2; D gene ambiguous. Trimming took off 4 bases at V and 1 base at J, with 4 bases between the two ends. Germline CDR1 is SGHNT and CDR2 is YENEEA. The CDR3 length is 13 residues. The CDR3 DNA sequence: TGTGCCAGCAGCTCCTTGAACACCGGGGAGCTGTTTTTT. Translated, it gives CASSSLNTGELFF.

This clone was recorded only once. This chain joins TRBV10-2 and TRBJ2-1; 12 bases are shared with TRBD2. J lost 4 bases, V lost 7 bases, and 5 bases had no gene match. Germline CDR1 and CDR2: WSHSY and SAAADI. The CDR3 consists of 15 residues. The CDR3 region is CASKLAGGSYNEQFF. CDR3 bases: TGCGCCAGCAAGCTAGCGGGAGGGTCATACAATGAGCAGTTCTTC.

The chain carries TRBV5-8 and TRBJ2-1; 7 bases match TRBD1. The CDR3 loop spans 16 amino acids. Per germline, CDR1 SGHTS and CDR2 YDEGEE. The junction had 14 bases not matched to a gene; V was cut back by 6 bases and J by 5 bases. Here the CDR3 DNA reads TGTGCCAGCAACACTTACAGGGGAAATCGGGACAATGAGCAGTTCTTC. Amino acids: CASNTYRGNRDNEQFF.

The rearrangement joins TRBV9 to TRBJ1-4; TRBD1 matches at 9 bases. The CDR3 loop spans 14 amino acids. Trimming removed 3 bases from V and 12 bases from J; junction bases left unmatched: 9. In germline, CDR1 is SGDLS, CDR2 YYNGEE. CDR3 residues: CASSAGTGPEELFF. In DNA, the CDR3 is TGTGCCAGCAGCGCCGGGACAGGGCCCGAGGAACTGTTTTTT.

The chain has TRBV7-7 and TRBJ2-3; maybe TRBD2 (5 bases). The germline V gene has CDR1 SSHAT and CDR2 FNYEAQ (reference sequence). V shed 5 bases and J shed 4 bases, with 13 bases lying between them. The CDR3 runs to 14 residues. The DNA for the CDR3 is TGTGCCAGCAGCCACGGGAACTCAGCAGATACGCAGTATTTT. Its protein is CASSHGNSADTQYF.

CDR3 in amino acids: CASSRVPTSVSEQYF. The CDR3 DNA reads TGTGCCAGCAGCCGCGTCCCGACTAGCGTTTCCGAGCAGTACTTC. The chain links TRBV7-2 to TRBJ2-7; 8 nucleotides line up with TRBD2. V shed 5 bases, J shed 6 bases, and the junction held 12 bases outside the gene matches. Germline V lookup: CDR1 SGHTA, CDR2 FQGNSA. CDR3 size: 15 residues.

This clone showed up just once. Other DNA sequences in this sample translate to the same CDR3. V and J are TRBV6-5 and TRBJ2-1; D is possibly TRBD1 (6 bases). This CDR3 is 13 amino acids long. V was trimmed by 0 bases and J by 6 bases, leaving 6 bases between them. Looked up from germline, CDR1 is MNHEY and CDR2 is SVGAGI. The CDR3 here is CASSYSTGNEQFF. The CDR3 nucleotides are TGTGCCAGCAGTTACTCGACAGGCAATGAGCAGTTCTTC.

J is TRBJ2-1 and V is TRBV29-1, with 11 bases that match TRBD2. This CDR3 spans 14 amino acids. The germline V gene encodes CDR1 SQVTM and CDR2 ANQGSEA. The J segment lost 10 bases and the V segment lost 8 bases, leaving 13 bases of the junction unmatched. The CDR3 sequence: CSTRLAGTPMEQFF. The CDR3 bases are TGCAGCACCAGACTAGCGGGAACACCAATGGAGCAGTTCTTC.

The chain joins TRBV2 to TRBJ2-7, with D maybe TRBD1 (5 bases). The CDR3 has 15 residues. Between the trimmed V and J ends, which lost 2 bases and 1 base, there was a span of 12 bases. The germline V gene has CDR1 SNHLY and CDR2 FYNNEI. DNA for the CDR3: TGTGCCAGCAGTGAATGGCAGGGCCTGTCCTACGAGCAGTACGTC. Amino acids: CASSEWQGLSYEQYV.

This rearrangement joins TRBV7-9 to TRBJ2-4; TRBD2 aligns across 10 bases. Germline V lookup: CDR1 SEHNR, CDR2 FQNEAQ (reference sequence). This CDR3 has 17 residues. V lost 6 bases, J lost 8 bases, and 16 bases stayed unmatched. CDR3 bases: TGTGCCAGCAGTGGGGGGGGCAGCGGGAGGGTCACGGACATTCAGTACTTC. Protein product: CASSGGGSGRVTDIQYF.

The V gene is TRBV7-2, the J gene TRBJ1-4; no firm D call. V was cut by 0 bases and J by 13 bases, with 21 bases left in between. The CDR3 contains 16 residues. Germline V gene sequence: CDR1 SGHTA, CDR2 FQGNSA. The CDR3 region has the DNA TGTGCCAGCAGCTTAGCCTCGGGGTTGTTGGGCATATTACTGTTTTTT. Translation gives CASSLASGLLGILLFF.

DNA for the CDR3: TGTGCCAGCAGCTTTACAGGGAGTAGTGGCTACACCTTC. Translation: CASSFTGSSGYTF. The V gene is TRBV11-2, the J gene TRBJ1-2; a possible D gene is TRBD1 (6 bases). Trimming left V 3 bases short and J 7 bases short, with 12 bases between. Germline assignment: CDR1 SGHAT and CDR2 FQNNGV. CDR3 length equals 13 residues.

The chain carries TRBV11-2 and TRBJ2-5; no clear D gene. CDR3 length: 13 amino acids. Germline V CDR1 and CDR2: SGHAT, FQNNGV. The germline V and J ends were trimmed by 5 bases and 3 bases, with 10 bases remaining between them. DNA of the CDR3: TGTGCCAGCAGCCCCCCGGCGGAAGAGACCCAGTACTTC. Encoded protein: CASSPPAEETQYF.

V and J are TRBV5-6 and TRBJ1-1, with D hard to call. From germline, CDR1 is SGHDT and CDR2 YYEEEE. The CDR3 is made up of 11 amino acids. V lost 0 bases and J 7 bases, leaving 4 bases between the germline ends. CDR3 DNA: TGTGCCAGCAGCTTGGCCGGTGAAGCTTTCTTT. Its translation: CASSLAGEAFF.

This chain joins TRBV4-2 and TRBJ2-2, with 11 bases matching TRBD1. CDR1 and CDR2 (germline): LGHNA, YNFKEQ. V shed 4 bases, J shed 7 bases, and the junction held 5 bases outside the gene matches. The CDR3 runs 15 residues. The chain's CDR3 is CASSPDRGHIGELFF. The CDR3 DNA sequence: TGTGCCAGCAGCCCGGACAGGGGGCATATCGGGGAGCTGTTTTTT.

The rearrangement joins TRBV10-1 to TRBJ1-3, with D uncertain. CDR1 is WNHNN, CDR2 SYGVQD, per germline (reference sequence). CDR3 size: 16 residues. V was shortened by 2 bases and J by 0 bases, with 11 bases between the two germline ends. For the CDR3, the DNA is TGCGCCAGCAGTGAGAATTCGGCGGTCTCTGGAAACACCATATATTTT. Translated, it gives CASSENSAVSGNTIYF.

This CDR3 is CAWRVGTSSAGELFF. The CDR3 coding sequence is TGTGCCTGGAGAGTAGGGACTAGCTCCGCCGGGGAGCTGTTTTTT. The rearrangement joins TRBV30 to TRBJ2-2, with 9 nucleotides matching TRBD2. The CDR3 is 15 residues long. Germline CDR1 GTSNPN, CDR2 SVGIG (reference sequence). The V and J ends lost 3 bases and 6 bases, in that order; junction bases with no gene match: 8.

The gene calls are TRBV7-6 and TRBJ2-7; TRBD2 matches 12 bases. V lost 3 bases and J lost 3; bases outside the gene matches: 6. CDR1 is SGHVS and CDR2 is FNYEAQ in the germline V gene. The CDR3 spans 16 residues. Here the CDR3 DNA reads TGTGCCAGCAGCTTCGCTAGCGGGAGGGCAGGCTACGAGCAGTACTTC. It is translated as CASSFASGRAGYEQYF.

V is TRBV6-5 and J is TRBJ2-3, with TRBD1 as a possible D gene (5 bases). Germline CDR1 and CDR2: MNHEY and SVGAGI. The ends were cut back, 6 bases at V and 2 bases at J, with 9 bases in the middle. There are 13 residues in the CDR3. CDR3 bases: TGTGCCAGCAGAGGGGCACTCACAGATACGCAGTATTTT. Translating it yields CASRGALTDTQYF.

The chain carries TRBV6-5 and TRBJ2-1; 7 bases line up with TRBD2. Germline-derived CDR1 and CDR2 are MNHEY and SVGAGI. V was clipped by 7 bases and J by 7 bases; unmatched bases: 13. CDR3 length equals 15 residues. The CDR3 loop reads CASTVVGGSGNEQFF. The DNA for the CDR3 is TGTGCCAGCACTGTAGTGGGCGGGAGTGGGAATGAGCAGTTCTTC.

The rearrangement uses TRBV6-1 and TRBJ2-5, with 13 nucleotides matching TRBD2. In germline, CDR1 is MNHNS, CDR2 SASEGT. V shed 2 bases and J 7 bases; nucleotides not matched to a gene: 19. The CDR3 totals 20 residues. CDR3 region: CASSELPPGTSGTSSGTQYF. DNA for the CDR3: TGTGCCAGCAGTGAACTGCCCCCTGGGACTAGCGGGACGTCCTCGGGGACCCAGTACTTC.

CDR3 nucleotides: TGTGCCAGCAGCTTGGGCATAACGGGAGGGCCCAACAATGAGCAGTTCTTC. Amino acid sequence: CASSLGITGGPNNEQFF. The genes are TRBV11-3 and TRBJ2-1; 8 positions agree with TRBD2. Unmatched junction bases numbered 12, after V lost 3 bases and J lost 5 bases. Per germline, CDR1 SGHNT and CDR2 YENEEA. The CDR3 length is 17 residues.

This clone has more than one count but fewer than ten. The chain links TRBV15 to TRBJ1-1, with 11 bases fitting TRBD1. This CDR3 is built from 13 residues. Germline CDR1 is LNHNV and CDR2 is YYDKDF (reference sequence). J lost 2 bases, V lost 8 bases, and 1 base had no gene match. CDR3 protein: CATGQGANTEAFF. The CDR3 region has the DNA TGTGCCACCGGACAGGGGGCAAACACTGAAGCTTTCTTT.

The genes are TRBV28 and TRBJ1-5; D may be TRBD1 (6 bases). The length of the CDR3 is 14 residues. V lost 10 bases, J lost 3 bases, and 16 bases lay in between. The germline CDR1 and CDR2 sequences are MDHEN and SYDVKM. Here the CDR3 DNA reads TGTGCCACCGGCCGGGACATCCACAATCAGCCCCAGCATTTT. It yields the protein CATGRDIHNQPQHF.